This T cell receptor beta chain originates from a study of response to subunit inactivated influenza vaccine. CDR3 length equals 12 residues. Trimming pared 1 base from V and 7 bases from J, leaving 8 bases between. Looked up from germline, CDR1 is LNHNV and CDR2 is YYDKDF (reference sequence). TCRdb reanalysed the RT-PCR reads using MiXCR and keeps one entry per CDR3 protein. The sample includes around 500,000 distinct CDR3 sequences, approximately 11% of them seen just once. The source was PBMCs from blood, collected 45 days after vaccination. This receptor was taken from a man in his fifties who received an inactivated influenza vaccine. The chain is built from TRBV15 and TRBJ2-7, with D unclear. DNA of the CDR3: TGTGCCACCAGCAGAGGGTTGACGGAGCAGTACTTC. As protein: CATSRGLTEQYF.